The 27 T cell receptor beta chains given below trace back to one sample, sequenced in a study of T cell repertoires in cytomegalovirus infection (dated by TCRdb to between 2018 and 2020). The sample's treatment or condition, from its label and the paper: in vitro stimulation with specific CMV peptide epitopes to enrich CMV-specific T cells. Sequencing was carried out with an Illumina HiSeq 1500. TCRdb trimmed public reads at Q25 via fastp, called clones via MiXCR and kept in-frame beta chains. Rows with one shared CDR3 protein collapse into an entry with the most common genes and DNA. This sample has about 920,000 distinct CDR3 sequences in its table, and roughly 30% of those were observed once. The ten largest clones represent over 12% of the sample. These receptors are not linked to any known antigen. Source: cultured CD8+ T cells from PBMCs, taken from culture after CMV antigen stimulation. The receptors stem from a human donor in good health (CMV status not recorded). Some clones in this sample may be carry-over from other donors' samples.

The rearrangement uses TRBV7-9 and TRBJ1-1; D perhaps matches TRBD1 (6 bases). The CDR3 has 12 residues. The V and J ends lost 1 base and 8 bases respectively, with 8 bases between them. Germline CDR1 SEHNR, CDR2 FQNEAQ (reference sequence). For the CDR3, the DNA is TGTGCCAGCAGCTTAGTCAGGGGAGAAGCTTTCTTT. It codes for CASSLVRGEAFF.

CDR3 DNA sequence: TGCAGTGCTAGAGTAAAGGGACAGGGCGGTTACGAGCAGTACTTC. This gives the protein CSARVKGQGGYEQYF. The chain uses TRBV20-1 and TRBJ2-7, with TRBD1 matching over 9 bases. The germline V gene has CDR1 DFQATT and CDR2 SNEGSKA (reference sequence). There are 15 residues in the CDR3. With 1 base clipped from V and 4 bases from J, the junction kept 8 bases outside the gene matches.

The V call is TRBV13, the J call TRBJ1-2; 8 bases line up with TRBD1. V gave up 5 bases and J gave up 4 bases; unmatched junction bases: 9. The CDR3 runs to 15 residues. Germline CDR1 reads PRHDT; CDR2 reads FYEKMQ (reference sequence). The CDR3 reads CASSPWTGIAYGYTF. Written as DNA, the CDR3 is TGTGCCAGCAGCCCGTGGACAGGGATCGCCTATGGCTACACCTTC.

The genes are TRBV27 and TRBJ1-5; D unclear. Germline CDR1 reads MNHEY; CDR2 reads SMNVEV (reference sequence). V lost 6 bases to trimming and J lost 5 bases, with 11 bases between them. The length of the CDR3 is 13 residues. The CDR3, as DNA: TGTGCCAGCAGCCATAGGGTGGATCAGCCCCAGCATTTT. It translates to CASSHRVDQPQHF.

The rearrangement uses TRBV5-1 and TRBJ1-3, with 10 bases aligning to TRBD1. Germline V gene data show CDR1 as SGHRS and CDR2 as YFSETQ. The J segment lost 1 base and the V segment lost 3 bases, leaving 4 bases of the junction unmatched. The CDR3 covers 16 residues. The chain's CDR3 is CASSWTGQGSGNTIYF. The CDR3 coding sequence is TGCGCCAGCAGCTGGACGGGACAGGGGTCTGGAAACACCATATATTTT.

The sample holds a few counts of this clonotype. The chain uses TRBV6-1 and TRBJ1-6; D is perhaps TRBD1 (5 bases). The germline V and J ends were trimmed by 6 bases and 7 bases, with 16 bases remaining between them. Germline assignment: CDR1 MNHNS and CDR2 SASEGT. This CDR3 is 15 amino acids long. The CDR3 region has the DNA TGTGCCAGCAGCTCCGGGGGGACGCTAAATTCACCCCTCCACTTT. Translation gives CASSSGGTLNSPLHF.

The CDR3 coding sequence is TGTGCCAGCAGCCAAAAGGGATCCATCTCCTATGGCTACACCTTC. It translates to CASSQKGSISYGYTF. The chain is built from TRBV3-1 and TRBJ1-2, with no clear D. The length of the CDR3 is 15 residues. From germline, CDR1 is LGHDT and CDR2 YNNKEL (reference sequence). V lost 2 bases and J lost 4, with 14 bases in between.

About this clonotype: Germline is not matched at one junction end, which may reflect a read error. V and J are TRBV7-2 and TRBJ2-7; D is possibly TRBD1 (5 bases). Germline CDR1 SGHTA, CDR2 FQGNSA. This CDR3 comprises 14 residues. The DNA of the CDR3 is TGTGCCAACAGCTTAGACAGCCAAGGTTACGAGCAGTACTTC. Its protein is CANSLDSQGYEQYF. The full variable domain, in which reference TRBV7-2 and TRBJ2-7 provide the parts outside the CDR3, is GAGVSQSPSNKVTEKGKDVELRCDPISGHTALYWYRQSLGQGLEFLIYFQGNSAPDKSGLPSDRFSAERTGGSVSTLTIQRTQQEDSAVYLCANSLDSQGYEQYFGPGTRLTVT.

This clonotype appeared many times. J is TRBJ2-2 and V is TRBV7-8, with D tentatively TRBD1 (5 bases). V was pared by 5 bases and J by 4 bases, with 23 bases between. The CDR3 consists of 18 residues. Germline lookup yields CDR1 SGHVS and CDR2 FQNEAQ. For the CDR3, the DNA is TGTGCCAGCAGCCTTAGGAGAAGAGGTCAGGGAAGCACCGGGGAGCTGTTTTTT. This sequence encodes CASSLRRRGQGSTGELFF.

This clonotype was found a few times. V gene TRBV7-9 combines with J gene TRBJ1-1; the D gene is possibly TRBD1 (5 bases). Deletions cut 5 bases from V and 10 bases from J, with 14 bases between. In germline, CDR1 is SEHNR, CDR2 FQNEAQ (reference sequence). This CDR3 spans 12 amino acids. This chain's CDR3 is CASSPSVRAAFF. The CDR3 DNA reads TGTGCCAGCAGCCCCAGTGTCAGGGCAGCTTTCTTT.

This clonotype was picked up many times. J is TRBJ2-1 and V is TRBV6-1, with 15 bases aligning to TRBD2. J lost 6 bases, V lost 3 bases, and 3 bases had no gene match. Germline V gives CDR1 MNHNS, CDR2 SASEGT. This CDR3 spans 16 amino acids. The CDR3 DNA reads TGTGCCAGCAGTGAGTGGACTAGCGGGGGGGCCAATGAGCAGTTCTTC. It is translated as CASSEWTSGGANEQFF.

This sequence joins TRBV20-1 and TRBJ2-1, with TRBD1 identical over 9 bases. The germline CDR1 and CDR2 sequences are DFQATT and SNEGSKA (reference sequence). The CDR3 covers 17 residues. V lost 0 bases, J lost 3 bases, and 9 bases stayed unmatched. The CDR3 sequence: CSAREGNRGHSYNEQFF. As DNA, the CDR3 is TGCAGTGCTAGAGAGGGGAACAGGGGGCATAGCTACAATGAGCAGTTCTTC.

This clonotype was counted a few times. The chain uses TRBV7-4 and TRBJ1-1, with D unclear. This CDR3 region has 16 residues. V was shortened by 2 bases and J by 5 bases, with 18 bases between the two germline ends. The germline V gene has CDR1 SGHVT and CDR2 SQSDAQ. The CDR3 loop reads CASSLFIGVKETEAFF. The CDR3 coding sequence is TGTGCCAGCAGCTTATTCATCGGGGTGAAGGAGACTGAAGCTTTCTTT.

The sample holds a few counts of this clonotype. The chain is built from TRBV27 and TRBJ2-2; no firm D call. The V and J ends lost 5 bases and 7 bases respectively, with 14 bases between them. The germline gives CDR1 MNHEY, CDR2 SMNVEV (reference sequence). There are 14 residues in the CDR3. CDR3 nucleotide sequence: TGTGCCAGCAGTCGAGCTCAAGTGAACGGGGAGCTGTTTTTT. It codes for CASSRAQVNGELFF.

The chain links TRBV27 to TRBJ1-1; 7 nucleotides align to TRBD1. Germline-derived CDR1 and CDR2 are MNHEY and SMNVEV (reference sequence). This CDR3 spans 13 amino acids. The V segment lost 6 bases and the J segment 8 bases; nucleotides outside the gene matches: 9. The CDR3 protein is CASSHSGQPEAFF. The CDR3 nucleotides are TGTGCCAGCAGCCATTCGGGACAGCCAGAAGCTTTCTTT.

Details on this clonotype: A much larger clone differs from this one at a single base, so this may be a read error. The chain combines TRBV7-8 with TRBJ1-5, with TRBD1 matching over 10 bases. V shed 7 bases, J shed 5 bases, and the junction held 14 bases outside the gene matches. This CDR3 is 17 amino acids long. The germline gives CDR1 SGHVS, CDR2 FQNEAQ. The CDR3: CASNQPGQGLGYQPQHF. CDR3 coding DNA: TGTGCCAGCAACCAACCGGGACAGGGGCTTGGCTATCAGCCCCAGCATTTT. The entire variable domain, with the rest obtained from reference TRBV7-8 and TRBJ1-5, is as follows: GAGVSQSPRYKVAKRGQDVALRCDPISGHVSLFWYQQALGQGPEFLTYFQNEAQLDKSGLPSDRFFAERPEGSVSTLKIQRTQQEDSAVYLCASNQPGQGLGYQPQHFGDGTRLSIL.

This chain uses TRBV2 with TRBJ1-4, with D possibly matching TRBD1 (5 bases). Germline V gives CDR1 SNHLY, CDR2 FYNNEI. There are 13 residues in the CDR3. Here the CDR3 DNA reads TGTGGGGGCAAGGAAGCAACTAATGAAAAACTGTTTTTT. Amino acids: CGGKEATNEKLFF.

This clonotype was detected many times. The J gene is TRBJ1-2, the V gene TRBV7-2, with D unresolved. The ends were cut back, 1 base at V and 8 bases at J, with 17 bases in the middle. The length of the CDR3 is 15 residues. The germline V gene encodes CDR1 SGHTA and CDR2 FQGNSA. Here the CDR3 reads CASSLVSSIDNGYTF. For the CDR3, the DNA is TGTGCCAGCAGCTTAGTAAGCTCTATCGACAACGGCTACACCTTC.

In this sample, this clonotype turned up a few times. The chain is built from TRBV6-2 or TRBV6-3 and TRBJ2-6; tentative D call: TRBD1 (6 bases). V was shortened by 6 bases and J by 0 bases, with 18 bases between the two germline ends. CDR3 size: 18 residues. Germline-derived CDR1 and CDR2 are MNHEY and SVGEGT. The CDR3 DNA follows: TGTGCCAGCAGCTGGACAGATGAAATCTTCTCTGGGGCCAACGTCCTGACTTTC. Protein product: CASSWTDEIFSGANVLTF.

This clonotype was counted between two and nine times. The chain's CDR3 is CASSFDEDNSPLHF. CDR3 bases: TGTGCCAGCAGTTTTGACGAAGATAATTCACCCCTCCACTTT. This chain connects TRBV6-2 or TRBV6-3 to TRBJ1-6; D is ambiguous. The CDR3 length is 14 residues. Per the germline V gene, CDR1 is MNHEY and CDR2 is SVGEGT. V dropped 4 bases and J dropped 5 bases, with 9 bases sitting between them.

This clonotype showed up many times. The chain has TRBV7-2 and TRBJ2-7; 11 bases align to TRBD2. The V segment lost 5 bases and the J segment 4 bases; nucleotides outside the gene matches: 4. CDR1 is SGHTA and CDR2 is FQGNSA in the germline V gene. The CDR3 covers 14 residues. The chain's CDR3 is CASSTRTSGYEQYV. The CDR3 bases are TGTGCCAGCAGCACCCGGACTAGCGGGTACGAGCAGTACGTC.

This clonotype came up once. The chain carries TRBV12-3 or TRBV12-4 and TRBJ1-1, with D maybe TRBD1 (5 bases). The CDR3 covers 16 residues. V lost 4 bases and J lost 4, with 19 bases in between. CDR3 bases: TGTGCCAGCAGTTCATCGGACATAGCCGGGGGCACTGAAGCTTTCTTT. Its translation is CASSSSDIAGGTEAFF.

CDR3 residues: CASSAQTGDYNEQFF. Written as DNA, the CDR3 is TGTGCCAGCAGCGCCCAGACAGGGGACTACAATGAGCAGTTCTTC. The V and J genes are TRBV9 and TRBJ2-1; 8 bases line up with TRBD1. V lost 3 bases, J lost 3 bases, and 5 bases stayed unmatched. This CDR3 comprises 15 residues. From germline, CDR1 is SGDLS and CDR2 YYNGEE.

The table lists this clonotype with a few counts. The rearrangement joins TRBV4-1 to TRBJ2-1; the D gene is possibly TRBD2 (6 bases). Per the germline V gene, CDR1 is MGHRA and CDR2 is YSYEKL. V was pared by 0 bases and J by 8 bases, with 14 bases between. This CDR3 has 15 residues. The DNA of the CDR3 is TGCGCCAGCAGCCAAGAATACCTCCGGGACTATGAGCAGTTCTTC. It encodes CASSQEYLRDYEQFF.

This clonotype has only a few counts. The gene calls are TRBV6-2 or TRBV6-3 and TRBJ1-2; no firm D call. Deletions cut 2 bases from V and 4 bases from J, with 8 bases between. Germline V CDR1 and CDR2: MNHEY, SVGEGT. The CDR3 is 13 amino acids. The CDR3 spells CASSYPGIYGYTF. In DNA form, the CDR3 reads TGTGCCAGCAGTTACCCGGGAATCTATGGCTACACCTTC.

This clonotype was counted many times. The J gene is TRBJ1-1, the V gene TRBV6-1; 7 bases agree with TRBD1. After removal of 6 bases from V and 6 bases from J, the junction contained 1 base not matched to a gene. The V gene's germline CDR1 is MNHNS and CDR2 SASEGT. The CDR3 contains 11 residues. The CDR3 region is CASRTGPEAFF. The CDR3 nucleotides are TGTGCCAGCAGGACAGGGCCTGAAGCTTTCTTT.

This clonotype was picked up a small number of times. The gene calls are TRBV7-3 and TRBJ2-1; D might be TRBD2 (5 bases). Trimming pared 5 bases from V and 4 bases from J, leaving 21 bases between. Germline CDR1 reads SGHTA; CDR2 reads FQGTGA. The CDR3 sequence is 17 residues long. CDR3 sequence reads: CASSPVEGVVVYNEQFF. In DNA form, the CDR3 reads TGTGCCAGCAGCCCTGTCGAGGGTGTGGTTGTGTACAATGAGCAGTTCTTC.